This TCR beta chain was sequenced during a study of long-term antiretroviral therapy in people with HIV. The CDR3 loop spans 13 amino acids. Trimming pared 5 bases from V and 5 bases from J, leaving 12 bases between. Looked up from germline, CDR1 is PRHDT and CDR2 is FYEKMQ (reference sequence). Worth noting for this clone: Its specificity is unknown.

Study findings and constraints: Among HIV repertoires, CDR3 length ranges were narrower than those of controls. Upon ART, diversity increased but remained lower than transplant donor controls.

Samples were assayed with immunoSEQ v3.0 at survey level. The assay was immunoSEQ multiplex PCR, and TCRdb's table has in-frame clones only and misses some. Here the sample spans over 20,000 clones, around four fifths being singletons. This receptor was obtained from a man aged 35 to 55 with HIV. The rearrangement links TRBV13 to TRBJ1-2; maybe TRBD1 (5 bases). The starting material was unsorted PBMCs, obtained 1.6 years after starting antiretroviral therapy. CDR3 residues: CASSEGRGYGYTF. For the CDR3, the DNA is TGTGCCAGCAGCGAGGGACGGGGATATGGCTACACCTTC.